This entry lists 8 T cell receptor beta chains sequenced from one sample in a study of cytomegalovirus exposure and HLA in healthy donors. PCR involved 60 Vbeta and 13 Jbeta primers. The table came from immunoSEQ multiplex PCR; TCRdb's copy has only in-frame clones and leaves some out. This sample has about 38,000 clones, with 86% found just once. Sequenced: PBMCs. The receptor set was obtained from a woman aged 40 to 49 in good health and CMV-seropositive.

J is TRBJ2-7 and V is TRBV28; perhaps TRBD2 as D (6 bases). This CDR3 comprises 13 residues. Trimming stripped 0 bases from V and 5 bases from J, with 8 bases between. Germline V lookup: CDR1 MDHEN, CDR2 SYDVKM. Written as DNA, the CDR3 is TGTGCCAGCAGTTTATGGGCGGGGAACGAGCAGTACTTC. Translated: CASSLWAGNEQYF.

In DNA, the CDR3 is TGTGCCAGCAGTTCACATACAGGGGGCACGGCTTTCTTT. Encoded protein: CASSSHTGGTAFF. V gene TRBV28 combines with J gene TRBJ1-1, with 9 bases identical to TRBD1. In germline, CDR1 is MDHEN, CDR2 SYDVKM. V lost 4 bases, J lost 11 bases, and 8 bases stayed unmatched. The CDR3 contains 13 residues. The whole variable domain, remainder taken from reference TRBV28 and TRBJ1-1, is DVKVTQSSRYLVKRTGEKVFLECVQDMDHENMFWYRQDPGLGLRLIYFSYDVKMKEKGDIPEGYSVSREKKERFSLILESASTNQTSMYLCASSSHTGGTAFFGQGTRLTVV.

The J gene is TRBJ1-6, the V gene TRBV5-6; weak D call: TRBD1 (6 bases). Germline V CDR1 and CDR2: SGHDT, YYEEEE. There are 14 residues in the CDR3. Trimming left V 2 bases short and J 14 bases short, with 17 bases between. CDR3 amino acids: CASSFNREGLTLHF. The CDR3 bases are TGTGCCAGCAGCTTTAACAGGGAAGGCCTCACCCTCCACTTT.

The rearrangement links TRBV6-5 to TRBJ2-7; tentative D call: TRBD2 (7 bases). The germline V and J ends were trimmed by 6 bases and 4 bases, with 16 bases remaining between them. Germline V gene data show CDR1 as MNHEY and CDR2 as SVGAGI. The CDR3 has 14 residues. Here the CDR3 reads CASSLRGGGYEQYF. CDR3 DNA sequence: TGTGCCAGCAGCCTCAGGGGAGGGGGGTACGAGCAGTACTTC.

The J gene is TRBJ2-3, the V gene TRBV5-1; D not resolved. The CDR3 consists of 14 residues. Germline V gene data show CDR1 as SGHRS and CDR2 as YFSETQ. Deletions cut 4 bases from V and 0 bases from J, with 9 bases between. The CDR3 loop reads CASSLSASTDTQYF. In nucleotides, the CDR3 is TGCGCCAGCAGCCTCAGTGCTAGCACAGATACGCAGTATTTT.

The rearrangement uses TRBV19 and TRBJ1-5; TRBD1 agrees at 8 bases. CDR1 is LNHDA and CDR2 is SQIVND in the germline V gene (reference sequence). J was trimmed by 5 bases and V by 7 bases; bases with no gene match: 4. The CDR3 spans 13 residues. CDR3 region: CASTIQGDQPQHF. CDR3 in DNA: TGTGCCAGTACCATACAGGGGGATCAGCCCCAGCATTTT.

This clone was observed once. The chain is built from TRBV7-3 and TRBJ2-1, with D hard to call. In germline, CDR1 is SGHTA, CDR2 FQGTGA. This CDR3 is 15 amino acids long. V was shortened by 1 base and J by 0 bases, with 7 bases between the two germline ends. The CDR3 DNA reads TGTGCCAGCAGCTTAAATCCGAGCTCCTACAATGAGCAGTTCTTC. Translated, it gives CASSLNPSSYNEQFF.

For this clone: The same CDR3 arises from other DNA sequences in this sample as well. The chain carries TRBV6-6 and TRBJ1-5, with TRBD1 as a possible D gene (5 bases). Germline V lookup: CDR1 MNHNY, CDR2 SVGAGI (reference sequence). Deletions cut 5 bases from V and 4 bases from J, with 12 bases between. CDR3 length: 14 amino acids. CDR3 in DNA: TGTGCCAGCAGTGGAACGGGGGGAAATCAGCCCCAGCATTTT. Its translation is CASSGTGGNQPQHF.